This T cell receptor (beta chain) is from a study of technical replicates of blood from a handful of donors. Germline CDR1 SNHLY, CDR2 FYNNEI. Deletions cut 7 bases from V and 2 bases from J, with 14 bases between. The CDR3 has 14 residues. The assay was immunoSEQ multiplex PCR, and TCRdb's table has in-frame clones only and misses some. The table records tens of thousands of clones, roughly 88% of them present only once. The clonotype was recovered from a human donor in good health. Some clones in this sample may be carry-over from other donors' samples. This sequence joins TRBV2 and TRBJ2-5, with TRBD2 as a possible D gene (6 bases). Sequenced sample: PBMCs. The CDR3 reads CASTISGAQETQYF. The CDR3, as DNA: TGTGCCAGCACCATTAGCGGAGCACAAGAGACCCAGTACTTC.